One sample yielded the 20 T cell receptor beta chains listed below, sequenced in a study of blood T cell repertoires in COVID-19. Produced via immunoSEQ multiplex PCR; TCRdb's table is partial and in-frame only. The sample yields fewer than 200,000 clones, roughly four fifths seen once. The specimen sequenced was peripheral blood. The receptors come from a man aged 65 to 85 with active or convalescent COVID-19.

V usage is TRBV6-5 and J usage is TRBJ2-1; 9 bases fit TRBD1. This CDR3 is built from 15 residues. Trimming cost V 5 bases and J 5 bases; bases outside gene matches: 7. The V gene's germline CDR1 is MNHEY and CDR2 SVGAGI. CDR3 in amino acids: CASSQTGGGNNEQFF. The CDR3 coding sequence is TGTGCCAGCAGTCAGACAGGGGGGGGCAACAATGAGCAGTTCTTC.

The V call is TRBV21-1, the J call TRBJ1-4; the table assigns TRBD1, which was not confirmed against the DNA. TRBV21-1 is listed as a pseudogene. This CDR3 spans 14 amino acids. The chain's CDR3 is CASSKTGQLKGLFF. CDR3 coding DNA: TGTGCCAGCAGCAAGACAGGCCAGCTGAAAGGACTGTTTTTT.

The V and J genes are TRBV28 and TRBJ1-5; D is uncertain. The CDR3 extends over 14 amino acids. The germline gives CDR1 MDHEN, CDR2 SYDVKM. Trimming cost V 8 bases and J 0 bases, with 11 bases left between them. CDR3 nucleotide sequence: TGTGCCAGCTCCGACCACTATAGCAATCAGCCCCAGCATTTT. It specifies CASSDHYSNQPQHF.

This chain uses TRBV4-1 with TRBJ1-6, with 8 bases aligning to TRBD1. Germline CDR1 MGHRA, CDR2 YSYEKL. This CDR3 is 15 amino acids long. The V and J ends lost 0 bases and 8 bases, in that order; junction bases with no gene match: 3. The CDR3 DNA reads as TGCGCCAGCAGCCAAGACGACAGGGGTTATTCACCCCTCCACTTT. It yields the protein CASSQDDRGYSPLHF.

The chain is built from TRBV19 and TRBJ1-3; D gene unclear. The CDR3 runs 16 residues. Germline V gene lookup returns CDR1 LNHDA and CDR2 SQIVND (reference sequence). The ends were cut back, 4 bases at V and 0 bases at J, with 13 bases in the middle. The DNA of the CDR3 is TGTGCCAGTAGTAGGGGAAACCGGGGCTCTGGAAACACCATATATTTT. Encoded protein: CASSRGNRGSGNTIYF.

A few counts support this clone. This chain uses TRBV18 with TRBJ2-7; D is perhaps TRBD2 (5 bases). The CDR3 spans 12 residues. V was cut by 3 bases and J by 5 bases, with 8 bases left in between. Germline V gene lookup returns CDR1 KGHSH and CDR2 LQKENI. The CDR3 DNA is TGTGCCAGCTCACCCGGACTGGACGAGCAGTACTTC. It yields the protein CASSPGLDEQYF.

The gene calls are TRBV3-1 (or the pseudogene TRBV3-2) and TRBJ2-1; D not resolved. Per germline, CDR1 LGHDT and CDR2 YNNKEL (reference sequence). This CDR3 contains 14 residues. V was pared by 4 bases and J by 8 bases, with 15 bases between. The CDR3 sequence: CASSLHSTFDEQFF. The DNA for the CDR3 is TGTGCCAGCAGCCTCCACTCGACTTTCGATGAGCAGTTCTTC.

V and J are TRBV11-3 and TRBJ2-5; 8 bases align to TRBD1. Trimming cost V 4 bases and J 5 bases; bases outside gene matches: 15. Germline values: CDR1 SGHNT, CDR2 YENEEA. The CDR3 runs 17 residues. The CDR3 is CASSSRTGRIMTETQYF. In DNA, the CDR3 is TGTGCCAGCAGCTCCAGGACAGGGAGGATAATGACGGAGACCCAGTACTTC.

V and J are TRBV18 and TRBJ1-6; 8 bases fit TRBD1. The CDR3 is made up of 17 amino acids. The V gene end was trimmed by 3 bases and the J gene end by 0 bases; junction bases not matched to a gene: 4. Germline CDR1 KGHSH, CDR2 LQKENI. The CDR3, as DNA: TGTGCCAGCTCACCGGGACAGGCTAGCTCCTATAATTCACCCCTCCACTTT. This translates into CASSPGQASSYNSPLHF.

For the CDR3, the DNA is TGTGCCAGTAGTACCCGGGGGGCCGGTAATTCACCCCTCCACTTT. Amino acid sequence: CASSTRGAGNSPLHF. V and J are TRBV19 and TRBJ1-6; a possible D gene is TRBD1 (6 bases). Germline-derived CDR1 and CDR2 are LNHDA and SQIVND (reference sequence). CDR3 size: 15 residues. V was pared by 4 bases and J by 6 bases, with 13 bases between.

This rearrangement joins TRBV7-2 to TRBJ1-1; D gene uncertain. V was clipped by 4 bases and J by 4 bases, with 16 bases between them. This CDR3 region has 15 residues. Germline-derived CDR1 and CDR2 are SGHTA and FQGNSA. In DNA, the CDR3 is TGTGCCAGCAGCTCACCCCCCCCACGAGGCACTGAAGCTTTCTTT. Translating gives CASSSPPPRGTEAFF.

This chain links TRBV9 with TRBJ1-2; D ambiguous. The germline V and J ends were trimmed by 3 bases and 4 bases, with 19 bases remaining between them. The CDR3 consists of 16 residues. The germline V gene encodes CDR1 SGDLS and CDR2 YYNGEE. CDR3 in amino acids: CASSDPMAPGIYGYTF. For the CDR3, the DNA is TGTGCCAGCAGCGACCCCATGGCCCCGGGTATCTATGGCTACACCTTC.

The CDR3 sequence: CASRRQGQGNEQFF. The CDR3 DNA follows: TGTGCCAGCAGGAGACAGGGTCAGGGCAATGAGCAGTTCTTC. This sequence joins TRBV6-6 and TRBJ2-1; TRBD1 matches 7 bases. CDR1 and CDR2 (germline): MNHNY, SVGAGI (reference sequence). V shed 6 bases, J shed 6 bases, and the junction held 8 bases outside the gene matches. The CDR3 is 14 residues long.

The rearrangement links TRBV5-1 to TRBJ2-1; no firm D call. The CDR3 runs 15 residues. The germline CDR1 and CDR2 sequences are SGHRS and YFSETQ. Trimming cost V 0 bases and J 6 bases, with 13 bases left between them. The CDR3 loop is CASSLASASLNEQFF. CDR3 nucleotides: TGCGCCAGCAGCTTGGCCAGCGCCTCCCTCAATGAGCAGTTCTTC.

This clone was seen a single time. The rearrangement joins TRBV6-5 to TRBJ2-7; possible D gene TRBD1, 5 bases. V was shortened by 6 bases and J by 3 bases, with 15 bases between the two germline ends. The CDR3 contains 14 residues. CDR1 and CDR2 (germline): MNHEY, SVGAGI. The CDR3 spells CASSPRPGIYEQYF. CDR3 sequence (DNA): TGTGCCAGCAGCCCCCGCCCAGGGATCTACGAGCAGTACTTC.

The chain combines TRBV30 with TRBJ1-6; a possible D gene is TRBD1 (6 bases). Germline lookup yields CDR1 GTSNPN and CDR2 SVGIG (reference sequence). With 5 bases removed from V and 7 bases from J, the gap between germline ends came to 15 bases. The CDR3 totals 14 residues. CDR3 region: CAWGAGRGNSPLHF. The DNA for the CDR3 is TGTGCCTGGGGCGCCGGGAGGGGGAATTCACCCCTCCACTTT.

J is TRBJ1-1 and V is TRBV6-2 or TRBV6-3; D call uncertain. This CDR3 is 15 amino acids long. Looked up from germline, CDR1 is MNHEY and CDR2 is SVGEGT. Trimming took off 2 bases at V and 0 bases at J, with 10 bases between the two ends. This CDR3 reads CASSYQTNVNTEAFF. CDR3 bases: TGTGCCAGCAGTTACCAAACAAATGTGAACACTGAAGCTTTCTTT.

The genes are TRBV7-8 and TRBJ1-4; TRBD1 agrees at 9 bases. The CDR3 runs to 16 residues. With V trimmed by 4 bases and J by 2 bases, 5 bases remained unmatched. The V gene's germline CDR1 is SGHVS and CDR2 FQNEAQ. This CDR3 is CASSSWTGATNEKLFF. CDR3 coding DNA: TGTGCCAGCAGCTCCTGGACAGGGGCCACTAATGAAAAACTGTTTTTT. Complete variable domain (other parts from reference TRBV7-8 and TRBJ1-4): GAGVSQSPRYKVAKRGQDVALRCDPISGHVSLFWYQQALGQGPEFLTYFQNEAQLDKSGLPSDRFFAERPEGSVSTLKIQRTQQEDSAVYLCASSSWTGATNEKLFFGSGTQLSVL.

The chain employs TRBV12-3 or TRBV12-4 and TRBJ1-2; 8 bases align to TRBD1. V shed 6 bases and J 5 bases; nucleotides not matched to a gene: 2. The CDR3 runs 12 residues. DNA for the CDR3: TGTGCCAGCAGGGGACAGGTGTATGGCTACACCTTC. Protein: CASRGQVYGYTF.

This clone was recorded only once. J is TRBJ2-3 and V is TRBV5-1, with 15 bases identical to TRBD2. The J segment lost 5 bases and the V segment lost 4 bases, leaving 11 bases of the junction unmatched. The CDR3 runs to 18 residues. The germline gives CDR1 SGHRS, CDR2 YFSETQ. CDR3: CASSTTLGLAGGGDTQYF. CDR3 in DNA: TGCGCCAGCAGCACCACGCTAGGACTAGCGGGAGGGGGAGATACGCAGTATTTT. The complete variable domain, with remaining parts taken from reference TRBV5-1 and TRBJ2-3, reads KAGVTQTPRYLIKTRGQQVTLSCSPISGHRSVSWYQQTPGQGLQFLFEYFSETQRNKGNFPGRFSGRQFSNSRSEMNVSTLELGDSALYLCASSTTLGLAGGGDTQYFGPGTRLTVL.